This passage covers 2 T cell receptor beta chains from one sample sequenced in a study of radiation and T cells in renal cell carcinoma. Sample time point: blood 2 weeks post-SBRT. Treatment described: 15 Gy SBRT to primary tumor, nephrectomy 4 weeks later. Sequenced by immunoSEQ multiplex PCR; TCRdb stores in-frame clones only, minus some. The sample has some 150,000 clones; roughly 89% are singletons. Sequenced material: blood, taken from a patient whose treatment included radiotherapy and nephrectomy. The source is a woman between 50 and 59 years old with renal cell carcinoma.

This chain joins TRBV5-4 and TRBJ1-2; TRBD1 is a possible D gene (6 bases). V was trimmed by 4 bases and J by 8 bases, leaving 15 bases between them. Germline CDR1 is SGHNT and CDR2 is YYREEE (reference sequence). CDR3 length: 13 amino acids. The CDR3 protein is CASSATGIQGYTF. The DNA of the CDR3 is TGTGCCAGCAGCGCTACAGGGATTCAAGGCTACACCTTC. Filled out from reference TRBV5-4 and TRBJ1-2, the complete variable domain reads ETGVTQSPTHLIKTRGQQVTLRCSSQSGHNTVSWYQQALGQGPQFIFQYYREEENGRGNFPPRFSGLQFPNYSSELNVNALELDDSALYLCASSATGIQGYTFGSGTRLTVV.

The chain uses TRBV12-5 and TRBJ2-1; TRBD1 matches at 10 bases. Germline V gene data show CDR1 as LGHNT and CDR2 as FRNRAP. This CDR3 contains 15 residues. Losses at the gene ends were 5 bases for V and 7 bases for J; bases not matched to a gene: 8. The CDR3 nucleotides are TGTGCTAGTGGTATCGGACAGGGGGTGAGGAATGAGCAGTTCTTC. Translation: CASGIGQGVRNEQFF. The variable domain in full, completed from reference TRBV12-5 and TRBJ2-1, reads DARVTQTPRHKVTEMGQEVTMRCQPILGHNTVFWYRQTMMQGLELLAYFRNRAPLDDSGMPKDRFSAEMPDATLATLKIQPSEPRDSAVYFCASGIGQGVRNEQFFGPGTRLTVL.